A single sample is the source of the 25 T cell receptor beta chains below, sequenced in a study of blood T cells in healthy people across ages. The authors ran a second PCR of about 6 to 11 cycles using a sample-barcoded 5' primer and a J-beta primer mix. TCRdb analysed the 5' RACE reads with MiXCR anew, one entry per CDR3 protein. The table records about 680,000 distinct CDR3 sequences, around 48% of them present only once. Sequenced material: blood. The receptors come from a woman aged 55-70 years in good health.

The rearrangement uses TRBV6-2 or TRBV6-3 and TRBJ2-3, with 8 bases aligning to TRBD2. This CDR3 spans 15 amino acids. Trimming took 2 bases from V and 8 from J; bases not matched to a gene: 9. The germline V gene encodes CDR1 MNHEY and CDR2 SVGEGT. The CDR3 nucleotides are TGTGCCAGCAGTTACCGGCAGACTAGCGCAGGTACGCAGTATTTT. It translates to CASSYRQTSAGTQYF.

The rearrangement uses TRBV28 and TRBJ2-7, with TRBD2 as a possible D gene (6 bases). The CDR3 loop spans 15 amino acids. The V end was cut by 4 bases, the J end by 3 bases, with 16 bases between. Germline V gene lookup returns CDR1 MDHEN and CDR2 SYDVKM. CDR3 bases: TGTGCCAGCAGTTCGGGAGAGGCCACCCTCTACGAGCAGTACTTC. Translated: CASSSGEATLYEQYF.

The CDR3 reads CASSSGQGGGQETQYF. The CDR3 region has the DNA TGTGCCAGCAGTTCCGGACAGGGTGGTGGCCAAGAGACCCAGTACTTC. The chain has TRBV5-5 and TRBJ2-5; 8 positions match TRBD1. The CDR3 runs 16 residues. The germline V gene has CDR1 SGHKS and CDR2 YYEKEE (reference sequence). The V gene end was trimmed by 5 bases and the J gene end by 1 base; junction bases not matched to a gene: 10.

This clonotype has just a few counts. This chain links TRBV10-2 with TRBJ2-6; no definite D call. The germline V gene encodes CDR1 WSHSY and CDR2 SAAADI. Trimming pared 7 bases from V and 1 base from J, leaving 11 bases between. The CDR3 has 15 amino acids. This CDR3 is CASTRLRSGANVLTF. CDR3 bases: TGCGCCAGCACCAGACTTAGGTCTGGGGCCAACGTCCTGACTTTC.

The V and J genes are TRBV7-9 and TRBJ2-7; maybe TRBD2 (7 bases). Germline V gives CDR1 SEHNR, CDR2 FQNEAQ (reference sequence). The germline V and J ends were trimmed by 3 bases and 4 bases, with 13 bases remaining between them. This CDR3 is 14 amino acids long. CDR3 in amino acids: CASSFQGGGYEQYF. DNA of the CDR3: TGTGCCAGCAGCTTCCAGGGAGGGGGTTACGAGCAGTACTTC.

In its sample, this clonotype was seen a few times. The V and J genes are TRBV5-1 and TRBJ2-5; 10 bases are shared with TRBD1. Germline V gene lookup returns CDR1 SGHRS and CDR2 YFSETQ. This CDR3 has 15 amino acids. V gave up 5 bases and J gave up 11 bases; unmatched junction bases: 15. The CDR3 DNA reads TGCGCCAGCAGTCTTTGGACAGGGGGTTGGAATGAGCAGTACTTC. Its protein is CASSLWTGGWNEQYF.

In its sample, this clonotype was seen many times. This rearrangement joins TRBV21-1 to TRBJ1-1. TRBV21-1 is classified as a pseudogene. The CDR3 totals 10 residues. CDR3 region: CASSKLGAFF. CDR3 DNA: TGTGCCAGCAGCAAACTGGGAGCTTTCTTT.

As to this clonotype: A read error may account for a junction end that differs from germline. The rearrangement joins TRBV3-1 to TRBJ2-5; the D gene could be TRBD1 or TRBD2 (5 bases each). The CDR3 is 13 residues long. The germline V gene encodes CDR1 LGHDT and CDR2 YNNKEL (reference sequence). The CDR3 sequence is CVSSLSGRQLWYF. In nucleotides, the CDR3 is TGTGTCAGCAGCCTGTCGGGACGGCAATTATGGTACTTC.

This clonotype was seen just once. Just one base apart from a much larger clone, this may be a read error. This chain uses TRBV12-3 or TRBV12-4 with TRBJ2-7; possibly TRBD1 for D (5 bases). The CDR3 extends over 15 amino acids. For the CDR3, the DNA is TGTGCCGGCAGTTTCCCAGGGCTCAGCTCCTACGAGCAGTACTTC. Translation: CAGSFPGLSSYEQYF.

V usage is TRBV5-1 and J usage is TRBJ1-1; D gene uncertain. This CDR3 is built from 15 residues. The V end was cut by 3 bases, the J end by 0 bases, with 12 bases between. Germline V gene lookup returns CDR1 SGHRS and CDR2 YFSETQ. CDR3 sequence (DNA): TGCGCCAGCAGCTCTTCGACAATAATGAACACTGAAGCTTTCTTT. Translating gives CASSSSTIMNTEAFF.

The chain's CDR3 is CASSWEGRPNEKLFF. DNA of the CDR3: TGTGCCAGCAGCTGGGAGGGCAGGCCTAATGAAAAACTGTTTTTT. The rearrangement joins TRBV5-6 to TRBJ1-4; no reliable D call. Germline V lookup: CDR1 SGHDT, CDR2 YYEEEE. Trimming cost V 3 bases and J 3 bases, with 12 bases left between them. This CDR3 contains 15 residues.

This clonotype was seen a handful of times. V usage is TRBV7-9 and J usage is TRBJ2-7; TRBD2 matches at 7 bases. The CDR3 contains 14 residues. V lost 5 bases, J lost 3 bases, and 7 bases stayed unmatched. Germline V gives CDR1 SEHNR, CDR2 FQNEAQ (reference sequence). The CDR3 region has the DNA TGTGCCAGCAGCCCCGGCGGGGGATTCTACGAGCAGTACTTC. Its translation is CASSPGGGFYEQYF.

This sequence joins TRBV3-1 and TRBJ2-2; 9 bases line up with TRBD2. Germline V gene data show CDR1 as LGHDT and CDR2 as YNNKEL (reference sequence). This CDR3 region has 19 residues. V dropped 5 bases and J dropped 0; count of bases not matched to a gene: 13. CDR3 protein: CASSYRAPTSGSNTGELFF. DNA of the CDR3: TGTGCCAGCAGCTACCGAGCCCCGACTAGCGGCTCGAACACCGGGGAGCTGTTTTTT.

This chain links TRBV20-1 with TRBJ2-5; unclear D gene. CDR3 size: 13 residues. Germline V gene lookup returns CDR1 DFQATT and CDR2 SNEGSKA (reference sequence). Trimming stripped 6 bases from V and 6 bases from J, with 17 bases between. The CDR3 sequence is CSAASGRTQTQYF. The CDR3 DNA is TGCAGTGCAGCCAGTGGGCGTACCCAGACCCAGTACTTC.

The genes are TRBV4-2 and TRBJ2-1; TRBD1 matches at 7 bases. TRBJ2-7 matches the DNA end more closely, so the J call is doubtful. The CDR3 is 18 amino acids. Per the germline V gene, CDR1 is LGHNA and CDR2 is YNFKEQ. CDR3 sequence reads: CASSLRFGGTAIYNEQYF. The CDR3 DNA follows: TGTGCCAGCAGCCTACGGTTCGGTGGGACAGCTATCTACAATGAGCAGTACTTC.

To note about this clonotype: An end of the junction does not agree with germline; a read error may underlie this. This chain links TRBV5-1 with TRBJ2-7; D is undetermined. This CDR3 region has 14 residues. Per germline, CDR1 SGHRS and CDR2 YFSETQ. The CDR3 reads CASSLDPFSYEQYF. Here the CDR3 DNA reads TGTGCCAGCAGCTTAGATCCGTTCTCCTACGAGCAGTACTTC.

On this clonotype itself: The junction differs from germline at one of its ends, possibly a read error. The V gene is TRBV10-3, the J gene TRBJ2-1, with TRBD1 matching over 8 bases. The CDR3 spans 15 residues. Germline assignment: CDR1 ENHRY and CDR2 SYGVKD. The CDR3 region has the DNA TGTGCCATCAAACAGGGGGACAGCTCCTACAATGAGCGGTACTTC. Amino acids: CAIKQGDSSYNERYF.

For this clonotype: This likely comes from a read error, as the CDR3 has no conserved phenylalanine or tryptophan at its end. The rearrangement uses TRBV29-1 and TRBJ2-1; D not resolved. This CDR3 is built from 20 residues. The ends were cut back, 3 bases at V and 5 bases at J, with 32 bases in the middle. Germline V lookup: CDR1 SQVTM, CDR2 ANQGSEA. CDR3 loop: CSVDRYPPSHKGRNHNEQFL. In DNA, the CDR3 is TGCAGCGTTGACCGCTATCCTCCGTCCCACAAAGGTCGGAACCACAATGAGCAGTTCTTA.

The chain recombines TRBV4-3 with TRBJ1-2; D is unclear. CDR1 and CDR2 (germline): LGHNA, YSLEER. Between the trimmed V and J ends, which lost 4 bases and 2 bases, there was a span of 11 bases. This CDR3 is built from 14 residues. The CDR3 nucleotides are TGCGCCAGCAGCCCAAATTGGGAGAACTATGGCTACACCTTC. Residues: CASSPNWENYGYTF.

This chain links TRBV5-6 with TRBJ1-6, with TRBD1 as a possible D gene (5 bases). Trimming left V 2 bases short and J 7 bases short, with 16 bases between. The CDR3 has 16 residues. Per germline, CDR1 SGHDT and CDR2 YYEEEE. CDR3 in amino acids: CASSFNPGRLNSPLHF. The CDR3 region has the DNA TGTGCCAGCAGCTTTAACCCGGGACGGTTAAATTCACCCCTCCACTTT. The full variable domain, completed using reference TRBV5-6 and TRBJ1-6, is DAGVTQSPTHLIKTRGQQVTLRCSPKSGHDTVSWYQQALGQGPQFIFQYYEEEERQRGNFPDRFSGHQFPNYSSELNVNALLLGDSALYLCASSFNPGRLNSPLHFGNGTRLTVT.

The rearrangement links TRBV18 to TRBJ2-3; tentative D call: TRBD2 (6 bases). The CDR3 length is 15 residues. Germline V lookup: CDR1 KGHSH, CDR2 LQKENI. Between the trimmed V and J ends, which lost 3 bases and 4 bases, there was a span of 14 bases. The CDR3 nucleotides read TGTGCCAGCTCACCGGACTACAGTAGATCAGATACGCAGTATTTT. Amino acid sequence: CASSPDYSRSDTQYF. Filled out from reference TRBV18 and TRBJ2-3, the complete variable domain reads NAGVMQNPRHLVRRRGQEARLRCSPMKGHSHVYWYRQLPEEGLKFMVYLQKENIIDESGMPKERFSAEFPKEGPSILRIQQVVRGDSAAYFCASSPDYSRSDTQYFGPGTRLTVL.

CDR3 loop: CSARGQVNTGELFF. CDR3 DNA sequence: TGCAGTGCTCGTGGACAGGTGAACACCGGGGAGCTGTTTTTT. The chain recombines TRBV20-1 with TRBJ2-2; 7 bases are a match to TRBD1. CDR3 size: 14 residues. Germline CDR1 reads DFQATT; CDR2 reads SNEGSKA (reference sequence). J was trimmed by 1 base and V by 5 bases; bases with no gene match: 4.

This clonotype came up a few times. V gene TRBV5-1 combines with J gene TRBJ2-5; maybe TRBD1 (6 bases). Trimming took 2 bases from V and 2 from J, leaving 16 bases between them. CDR3 size: 16 residues. Germline CDR1 reads SGHRS; CDR2 reads YFSETQ. In nucleotides, the CDR3 is TGCGCCAGCAGCTTCCGGGACAATACGCTACAAGAGACCCAGTACTTC. This encodes CASSFRDNTLQETQYF.

The rearrangement joins TRBV5-5 to TRBJ2-1; D is undetermined. The CDR3 runs to 13 residues. CDR1 is SGHKS, CDR2 YYEKEE, per germline (reference sequence). V gave up 6 bases and J gave up 0 bases, with 7 bases separating them. For the CDR3, the DNA is TGTGCCAGCATCCTCAGCTCCTACAATGAGCAGTTCTTC. Its translation is CASILSSYNEQFF.

The chain uses TRBV6-5 and TRBJ2-3; possible D gene TRBD1, 5 bases. The V gene's germline CDR1 is MNHEY and CDR2 SVGAGI. V was pared by 8 bases and J by 4 bases, with 7 bases between. This CDR3 region has 11 residues. The CDR3 is CASGASDTQYF. In nucleotides, the CDR3 is TGTGCCAGCGGGGCTTCAGATACGCAGTATTTT.